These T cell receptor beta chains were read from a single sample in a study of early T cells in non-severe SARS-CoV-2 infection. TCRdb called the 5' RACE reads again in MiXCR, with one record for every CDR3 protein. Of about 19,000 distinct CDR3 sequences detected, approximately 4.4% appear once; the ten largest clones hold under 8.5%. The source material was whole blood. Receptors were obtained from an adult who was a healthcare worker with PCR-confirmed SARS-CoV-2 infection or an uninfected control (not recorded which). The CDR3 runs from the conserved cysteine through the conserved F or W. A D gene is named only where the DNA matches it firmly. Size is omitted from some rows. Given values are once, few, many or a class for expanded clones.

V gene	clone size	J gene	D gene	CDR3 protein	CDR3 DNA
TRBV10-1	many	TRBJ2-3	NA	CASSDGGGTDTQYF	TGCGCCAGCAGTGACGGCGGGGGCACAGATACGCAGTATTTT
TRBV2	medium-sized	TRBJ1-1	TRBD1	CASSWTGTGTEAFF	TGTGCCAGCAGTTGGACAGGTACGGGCACTGAAGCTTTCTTT
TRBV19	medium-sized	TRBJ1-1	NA	CASIAADTRQAFF	TGTGCCAGTATCGCGGCGGACACCCGGCAAGCTTTCTTT
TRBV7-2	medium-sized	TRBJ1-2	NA	CASSWKRAPLEGYTF	TGTGCCAGCAGCTGGAAAAGGGCTCCCTTGGAAGGCTACACCTTC
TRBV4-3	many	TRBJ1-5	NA	CASSPTVYSNQPQHF	TGCGCCAGCAGCCCGACAGTTTATAGCAATCAGCCCCAGCATTTT
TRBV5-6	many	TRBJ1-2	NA	CASSLDLGQSYGYTF	TGTGCCAGCAGCTTGGATCTGGGGCAGAGTTACGGCTACACCTTC
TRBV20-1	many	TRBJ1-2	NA	CSARQGSYGYTF	TGCAGTGCTAGACAGGGGAGCTATGGCTACACCTTC
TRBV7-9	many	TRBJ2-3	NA	CASSRRGESTDTQYF	TGTGCCAGCAGCCGCCGAGGCGAAAGCACAGATACGCAGTATTTT
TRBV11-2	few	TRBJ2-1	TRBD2	CASSPTVIGGGYNEQFF	TGTGCCAGCAGCCCGACTGTGATTGGCGGGGGGTACAATGAGCAGTTCTTC
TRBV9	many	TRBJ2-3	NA	CASSPSLASTDTQYF	TGTGCCAGCAGCCCCTCGTTGGCTAGCACAGATACGCAGTATTTT
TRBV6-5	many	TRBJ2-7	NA	CASTSDGGYEQYF	TGTGCCAGCACATCCGACGGGGGCTACGAGCAGTACTTC
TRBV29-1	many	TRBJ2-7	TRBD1	CSVERVGGSSYEQYF	TGCAGCGTTGAGAGGGTAGGGGGCAGCTCCTACGAGCAGTACTTC
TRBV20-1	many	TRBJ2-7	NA	CSARDTRDYEQYF	TGCAGTGCTAGAGATACACGGGACTACGAGCAGTACTTC
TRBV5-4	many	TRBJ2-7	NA	CASSLFGFSRIEQYF	TGTGCCAGCAGCTTGTTTGGGTTCAGCCGGATCGAGCAGTACTTC
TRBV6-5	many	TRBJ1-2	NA	CASTLGGSNYGYTF	TGTGCCAGCACCTTGGGGGGGAGTAACTATGGCTACACCTTC
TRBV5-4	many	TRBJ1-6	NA	CASSLPGSPLHF	TGTGCCAGCAGCTTGCCGGGTTCACCCCTCCACTTT
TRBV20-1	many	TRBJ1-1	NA	CSARAEPRDGEAFF	TGCAGTGCTAGAGCCGAACCCCGGGACGGTGAAGCTTTCTTT
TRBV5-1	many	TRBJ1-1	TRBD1	CASRTGTGTNTEAFF	TGCGCCAGCCGCACCGGGACAGGGACGAACACTGAAGCTTTCTTT
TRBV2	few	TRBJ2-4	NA	CASRRAGDGIQYF	TGTGCCAGCAGGAGAGCCGGGGACGGCATTCAGTACTTC
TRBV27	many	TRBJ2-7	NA	CAIEGEGGEQYF	TGTGCCATCGAGGGGGAGGGGGGCGAGCAGTACTTC
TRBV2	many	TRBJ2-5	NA	CASSGGLPLVETQYF	TGTGCCAGCAGTGGGGGACTGCCCCTTGTTGAGACCCAGTACTTC
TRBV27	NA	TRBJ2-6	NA	CASSLLSTGIVSGANVLTF	TGTGCCAGCAGTTTACTATCGACAGGAATAGTATCTGGGGCCAACGTCCTGACTTTC
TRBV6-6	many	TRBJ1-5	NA	CASSRGGNQPQHF	TGTGCCAGCAGCAGGGGCGGCAATCAGCCCCAGCATTTT
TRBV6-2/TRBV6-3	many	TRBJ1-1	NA	CASTQDSWTEAFF	TGTGCCAGCACTCAGGACTCATGGACTGAAGCTTTCTTT
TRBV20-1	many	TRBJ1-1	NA	CSARDRLEKNTEAFF	TGCAGTGCTAGAGATCGTTTAGAGAAGAACACTGAAGCTTTCTTT
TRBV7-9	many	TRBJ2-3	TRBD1	CASSAGQGFTDTQYF	TGTGCCAGCAGCGCGGGACAGGGGTTCACAGATACGCAGTATTTT
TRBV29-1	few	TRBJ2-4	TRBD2	CSVASGRNIQYF	TGCAGCGTGGCCTCCGGGAGGAACATTCAGTACTTC
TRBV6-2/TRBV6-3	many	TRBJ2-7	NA	CASSSQVYEQYF	TGTGCCAGCAGTTCCCAGGTCTACGAGCAGTACTTC
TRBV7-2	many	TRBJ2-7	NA	CASSLVHRGEQYF	TGTGCCAGCAGCTTAGTACACCGGGGTGAGCAGTACTTC
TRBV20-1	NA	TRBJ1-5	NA	CSARTDGNQPQHF	TGCAGTGCGAGGACAGACGGCAATCAGCCCCAGCATTTT
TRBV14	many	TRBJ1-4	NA	CASSPLDIHPNEKLFF	TGTGCCAGCAGCCCTCTGGATATTCACCCTAATGAAAAACTGTTTTTT
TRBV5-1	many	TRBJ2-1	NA	CASSSGTFLSSYNEQFF	TGCGCCAGCAGCTCAGGGACTTTTCTTAGCTCCTACAATGAGCAGTTCTTC
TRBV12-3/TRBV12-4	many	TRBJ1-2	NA	CAIPGQTYGYTF	TGTGCCATCCCGGGACAAACCTATGGCTACACCTTC
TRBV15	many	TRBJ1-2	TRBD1	CATSSPQGAGGYTF	TGTGCCACCAGCAGCCCCCAGGGGGCAGGTGGCTACACCTTC
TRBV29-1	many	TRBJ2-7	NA	CSVGGSPYEQYF	TGCAGCGTTGGAGGATCTCCCTACGAGCAGTACTTC
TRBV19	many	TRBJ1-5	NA	CASSIGAYQPQHF	TGTGCCAGTAGTATTGGGGCTTATCAGCCCCAGCATTTT
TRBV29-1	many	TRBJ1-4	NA	CSVEPMVSPKEKLFF	TGCAGCGTTGAACCCATGGTGTCCCCGAAAGAAAAACTGTTTTTT
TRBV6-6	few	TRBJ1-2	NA	CASSEGNYGYTF	TGTGCCAGCAGTGAGGGGAACTATGGCTACACCTTC
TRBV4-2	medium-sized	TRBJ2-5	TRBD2	CASSQERGGQETQYF	TGTGCCAGCAGCCAAGAGCGGGGGGGCCAAGAGACCCAGTACTTC
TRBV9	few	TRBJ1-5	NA	CASSVGHNQPQHF	TGTGCCAGCAGCGTAGGACACAATCAGCCCCAGCATTTT
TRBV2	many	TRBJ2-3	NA	CASSEYLQGGTDTQYF	TGTGCCAGCAGTGAATATTTACAGGGAGGGACAGATACGCAGTATTTT
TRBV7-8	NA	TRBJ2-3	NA	CASSYPRGGLATDTQYF	TGTGCCAGCAGCTACCCTCGAGGGGGGCTAGCCACAGATACGCAGTATTTT
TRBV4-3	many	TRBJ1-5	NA	CASSQVWGDNQPQHF	TGCGCCAGCAGCCAAGTCTGGGGGGACAATCAGCCCCAGCATTTT
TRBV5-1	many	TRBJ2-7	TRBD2	CASSSKAGGSSYEQYF	TGCGCCAGCAGCTCGAAAGCGGGGGGAAGCTCCTACGAGCAGTACTTC
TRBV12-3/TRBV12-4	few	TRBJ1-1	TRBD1	CASSLRRGPLNTEAFF	TGTGCCAGCAGTTTAAGGAGGGGGCCTCTGAACACTGAAGCTTTCTTT
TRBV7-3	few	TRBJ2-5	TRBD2	CASSSGGQETQYF	TGTGCCAGCAGCTCGGGGGGCCAAGAGACCCAGTACTTC
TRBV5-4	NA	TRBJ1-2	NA	CASSTAGVYGYTF	TGTGCCAGCAGCACGGCAGGGGTTTATGGCTACACCTTC
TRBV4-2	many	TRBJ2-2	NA	CASSRESTGELFF	TGTGCCAGCAGCCGTGAGTCGACCGGGGAGCTGTTTTTT
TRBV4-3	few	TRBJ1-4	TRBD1	CASSQVRTGVEKLFF	TGCGCCAGCAGCCAAGTTAGGACAGGGGTTGAAAAACTGTTTTTT
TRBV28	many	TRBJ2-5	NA	CASSYTGILNLGETQYF	TGTGCCAGCAGTTATACGGGGATCTTGAACCTCGGAGAGACCCAGTACTTC
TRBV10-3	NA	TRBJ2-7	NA	CATSGVIAYEQYF	TGTGCCACTAGTGGGGTCATCGCCTACGAGCAGTACTTC
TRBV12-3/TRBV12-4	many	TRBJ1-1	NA	CASSFVAARTFF	TGTGCCAGCAGTTTTGTGGCGGCTCGGACTTTCTTT
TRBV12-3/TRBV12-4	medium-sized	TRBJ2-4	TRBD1	CASSPGQGAWSKYF	TGTGCCAGCAGTCCGGGACAGGGGGCCTGGTCGAAGTACTTC
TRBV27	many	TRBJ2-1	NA	CASSSDARVEQFF	TGTGCCAGCAGTTCCGACGCTAGAGTTGAGCAGTTCTTC
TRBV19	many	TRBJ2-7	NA	CASSESRGRDEQYF	TGTGCCAGTAGTGAGAGCAGGGGCCGAGACGAGCAGTACTTC